This T cell receptor beta chain was sequenced for a study of T cells in Graves' hyperthyroidism and ophthalmopathy. Using RNA transcripts as the source, TCR beta CDR3 regions were amplified. TCR CDR3 underwent first-round RT-PCR with the HTBI primer set. TCRdb re-called the multiplex PCR reads with MiXCR, one entry per CDR3 protein. This table has hundreds of thousands of distinct CDR3 sequences, less than 25% appearing once. Germline-derived CDR1 and CDR2 are MDHEN and SYDVKM. The CDR3 sequence is 16 residues long. V lost 6 bases and J 4 bases, leaving 18 bases between the germline ends. The sequenced sample was blood. The TCR originated in a man between 25 and 39 years old with Graves' ophthalmopathy. This sequence joins TRBV28 and TRBJ2-2; the D call may be TRBD1 or TRBD2 (6 bases each). The CDR3 loop is CASRGRGRDATGELFF. CDR3 nucleotides: TGTGCCAGCAGGGGACGGGGGCGGGACGCCACCGGGGAGCTGTTTTTT.